The 28 T cell receptor beta chains below all came from one sample that was sequenced in a study of vaccination effects on CD4 cells after COVID-19. The repertoire was sequenced with immunoSEQ multiplex PCR; TCRdb's copy has only in-frame clones and lacks some. The top ten clones hold roughly 2.7% of a sample with over 55,000 clones, about four fifths of them seen once. Antigen-specific CD4+ T cell clonotypes were called by their expansion after viral peptide-pool culture in ViraFEST. CD4+ T cells were isolated after around ten days of culture. Their target antigens are unknown. The specimen was CD4+ T cells from PBMCs cultured with HCoV-229E spike peptides, collected before COVID-19 vaccination. The receptors here all came from a human donor who received a COVID-19 vaccine.

The chain is built from TRBV5-1 and TRBJ2-5, with 9 bases identical to TRBD2. The CDR3 is 14 residues long. V shed 3 bases and J 2 bases; nucleotides not matched to a gene: 2. CDR1 is SGHRS and CDR2 is YFSETQ in the germline V gene. The CDR3 spells CASSSSGVQETQYF. The DNA for the CDR3 is TGCGCCAGCAGCTCTAGCGGGGTTCAAGAGACCCAGTACTTC.

The chain is built from TRBV5-1 and TRBJ2-2; the D call may be TRBD1 or TRBD2 (5 bases each). V was clipped by 3 bases and J by 5 bases, with 14 bases between them. The CDR3 sequence is 15 residues long. CDR1 is SGHRS, CDR2 YFSETQ, per germline. The CDR3 loop is CASSWTPGGTGELFF. In DNA, the CDR3 is TGCGCCAGCAGCTGGACCCCTGGGGGAACCGGGGAGCTGTTTTTT.

The V and J genes are TRBV5-1 and TRBJ1-4, with D perhaps matching TRBD1 (5 bases). V lost 0 bases, J lost 8 bases, and 14 bases lay in between. CDR1 is SGHRS, CDR2 YFSETQ, per germline. This CDR3 has 15 amino acids. CDR3 in amino acids: CASSLAIGGGEKLFF. DNA of the CDR3: TGCGCCAGCAGCTTGGCCATCGGGGGAGGAGAAAAACTGTTTTTT.

V gene TRBV29-1 combines with J gene TRBJ2-3; 9 nucleotides align to TRBD2. Trimming took 7 bases from V and 3 from J; bases not matched to a gene: 8. CDR1 is SQVTM and CDR2 is ANQGSEA in the germline V gene. This CDR3 comprises 14 residues. The CDR3 here is CSAGERGATDTQYF. CDR3 DNA sequence: TGCAGCGCAGGGGAGCGGGGGGCGACAGATACGCAGTATTTT.

The chain carries TRBV6-2 or TRBV6-3 and TRBJ2-4, with 8 bases identical to TRBD2. The J segment lost 0 bases and the V segment lost 5 bases, leaving 9 bases of the junction unmatched. Germline values: CDR1 MNHEY, CDR2 SVGEGT. The CDR3 runs 17 residues. As DNA, the CDR3 is TGTGCCAGCAGTCCCCGGGGGGGATCGATAGCCAAAAACATTCAGTACTTC. This gives the protein CASSPRGGSIAKNIQYF.

The V gene is TRBV30, the J gene TRBJ1-1, with D possibly matching TRBD1 (5 bases). Germline V gives CDR1 GTSNPN, CDR2 SVGIG (reference sequence). V lost 2 bases and J lost 6, with 10 bases in between. The CDR3 extends over 12 amino acids. CDR3: CAWSRGNPEAFF. The DNA for the CDR3 is TGTGCCTGGAGTAGGGGAAACCCTGAAGCTTTCTTT.

This clone was recorded only once. The chain carries TRBV6-5 and TRBJ2-1; 9 positions match TRBD2. From germline, CDR1 is MNHEY and CDR2 SVGAGI. The CDR3 extends over 16 amino acids. V lost 2 bases and J lost 7; bases outside the gene matches: 9. The CDR3 region is CASSYENAGGRNEQFF. DNA of the CDR3: TGTGCCAGCAGTTACGAGAACGCGGGGGGGCGAAATGAGCAGTTCTTC.

This CDR3 is CASSPDKYEQYV. For the CDR3, the DNA is TGTGCCAGCAGTCCCGACAAATACGAGCAGTACGTC. The J gene is TRBJ2-7, the V gene TRBV28, with D unresolved. CDR1 and CDR2 from the germline V gene are MDHEN and SYDVKM. Trimming removed 5 bases from V and 4 bases from J, with 9 bases in between. There are 12 residues in the CDR3.

This clone was seen a handful of times. The chain links TRBV7-8 to TRBJ1-5; 8 bases align to TRBD1. CDR3 length equals 16 residues. V lost 1 base and J lost 5; bases outside the gene matches: 7. CDR1 is SGHVS, CDR2 FQNEAQ, per germline. The CDR3: CASSLGLGQAHQPQHF. As DNA, the CDR3 is TGTGCCAGCAGCTTAGGTTTGGGACAGGCGCATCAGCCCCAGCATTTT.

The V call is TRBV7-3, the J call TRBJ2-1; 8 bases agree with TRBD2. The germline CDR1 and CDR2 sequences are SGHTA and FQGTGA. This CDR3 has 14 residues. Unmatched junction bases numbered 5, after V lost 5 bases and J lost 5 bases. CDR3 coding DNA: TGTGCCAGCAGCCCGGGGGGGCATAACAATGAGCAGTTCTTC. As protein: CASSPGGHNNEQFF.

This rearrangement joins TRBV18 to TRBJ2-5, with TRBD1 as a possible D gene (6 bases). The CDR3 runs 16 residues. The germline gives CDR1 KGHSH, CDR2 LQKENI. V was shortened by 0 bases and J by 2 bases, with 13 bases between the two germline ends. The CDR3: CASSPPARGLQETQYF. The CDR3 region has the DNA TGTGCCAGCTCACCACCGGCCAGGGGCCTGCAAGAGACCCAGTACTTC.

The chain has TRBV11-3 and TRBJ1-1; D ambiguous. Trimming cost V 1 base and J 0 bases, with 3 bases left between them. The CDR3 is 13 amino acids. Looked up from germline, CDR1 is SGHNT and CDR2 is YENEEA. CDR3 DNA: TGTGCCAGCAGCTTAGCTATGAACACTGAAGCTTTCTTT. Its protein is CASSLAMNTEAFF.

The rearrangement links TRBV19 to TRBJ2-6; 11 nucleotides match TRBD1. Germline V gene lookup returns CDR1 LNHDA and CDR2 SQIVND (reference sequence). The CDR3 contains 16 residues. J was trimmed by 3 bases and V by 6 bases; bases with no gene match: 4. The chain's CDR3 is CASRDRGLGGANVLTF. The CDR3, as DNA: TGTGCCAGTAGGGACAGGGGGCTTGGTGGGGCCAACGTCCTGACTTTC.

The chain uses TRBV24-1 and TRBJ2-2; no definite D call. V was clipped by 1 base and J by 7 bases, with 3 bases between them. Looked up from germline, CDR1 is KGHDR and CDR2 is SFDVKD. The length of the CDR3 is 12 residues. Written as DNA, the CDR3 is TGTGCCACCAGTGATTTATTCGGGGAGCTGTTTTTT. Protein: CATSDLFGELFF.

The chain recombines TRBV7-9 with TRBJ1-6; D not resolved. Trimming stripped 1 base from V and 10 bases from J, with 14 bases between. Germline-derived CDR1 and CDR2 are SEHNR and FQNEAQ (reference sequence). The length of the CDR3 is 15 residues. The CDR3 region has the DNA TGTGCCAGCAGCTTAGTGCAGACGTCTAACTCACCCCTCCACTTT. Its protein is CASSLVQTSNSPLHF. Together with reference TRBV7-9 and TRBJ1-6, the CDR3 gives the full variable domain: DTGVSQNPRHKITKRGQNVTFRCDPISEHNRLYWYRQTLGQGPEFLTYFQNEAQLEKSRLLSDRFSAERPKGSFSTLEIQRTEQGDSAMYLCASSLVQTSNSPLHFGNGTRLTVT.

The chain joins TRBV24-1 to TRBJ2-5; unclear D gene. Per germline, CDR1 KGHDR and CDR2 SFDVKD. The CDR3 consists of 14 residues. V was pared by 5 bases and J by 2 bases, with 11 bases between. The CDR3 spells CATSAPPPQETQYF. The CDR3 DNA reads TGTGCCACCAGTGCCCCACCGCCACAAGAGACCCAGTACTTC.

The chain has TRBV5-6 and TRBJ1-6, with TRBD1 identical over 8 bases. The CDR3 totals 17 residues. Germline V gene lookup returns CDR1 SGHDT and CDR2 YYEEEE. With 3 bases clipped from V and 7 bases from J, the junction kept 12 bases outside the gene matches. CDR3 in amino acids: CASSSQKISGGNSPLHF. In DNA, the CDR3 is TGTGCCAGCAGCTCACAAAAGATATCAGGGGGCAATTCACCCCTCCACTTT.

The chain uses TRBV6-5 and TRBJ2-5; 12 nucleotides match TRBD2. This CDR3 region has 15 residues. Losses at the gene ends were 4 bases for V and 1 base for J; bases not matched to a gene: 1. Germline lookup yields CDR1 MNHEY and CDR2 SVGAGI. CDR3 coding DNA: TGTGCCAGCAGTTTGACTAGCGGGGGCCAAGAGACCCAGTACTTC. Its translation is CASSLTSGGQETQYF.

The table lists this clone with a few counts. The gene calls are TRBV11-2 and TRBJ1-1; perhaps TRBD1 as D (5 bases). The CDR3 sequence is 15 residues long. Germline V gene sequence: CDR1 SGHAT, CDR2 FQNNGV. Trimming cost V 4 bases and J 0 bases, with 12 bases left between them. CDR3 protein: CASSSTGTMNTEAFF. The CDR3 coding sequence is TGTGCCAGCAGCTCGACCGGGACTATGAACACTGAAGCTTTCTTT. The entire variable domain, with the rest obtained from reference TRBV11-2 and TRBJ1-1, is as follows: EAGVAQSPRYKIIEKRQSVAFWCNPISGHATLYWYQQILGQGPKLLIQFQNNGVVDDSQLPKDRFSAERLKGVDSTLKIQPAKLEDSAVYLCASSSTGTMNTEAFFGQGTRLTVV.

Only a few counts were recorded for this clone. This chain joins TRBV7-2 and TRBJ2-1, with 9 bases matching TRBD2. Per germline, CDR1 SGHTA and CDR2 FQGNSA. The CDR3 is made up of 15 amino acids. The junction had 11 bases not matched to a gene; V was cut back by 4 bases and J by 10 bases. The CDR3 here is CASSYGSVAGVEQFF. The CDR3 coding sequence is TGTGCCAGCAGCTACGGTTCCGTAGCGGGGGTGGAGCAGTTCTTC.

This chain links TRBV7-6 with TRBJ2-1; D perhaps matches TRBD1 (6 bases). This CDR3 has 16 residues. V was cut by 3 bases and J by 0 bases, with 12 bases left in between. CDR1 is SGHVS, CDR2 FNYEAQ, per germline. For the CDR3, the DNA is TGTGCCAGCAGCTTGAACAGGGCGAGCTCCTACAATGAGCAGTTCTTC. Translating it yields CASSLNRASSYNEQFF.

A single count supports this clone. J is TRBJ1-4 and V is TRBV3-1 (or the pseudogene TRBV3-2); no clear D. CDR1 and CDR2 from the germline V gene are LGHDT and YNNKEL (reference sequence). The CDR3 spans 14 residues. Trimming stripped 4 bases from V and 10 bases from J, with 16 bases between. The CDR3 region has the DNA TGTGCCAGCAGCCCCACCCAACCCCAAGGAAAACTGTTTTTT. Amino acid sequence: CASSPTQPQGKLFF.

This clone has a handful of counts. This chain connects TRBV11-2 to TRBJ2-6, with D tentatively TRBD2 (6 bases). The CDR3 length is 17 residues. The V end lost 4 bases, the J end lost 6 bases, and 19 bases lay between the germline ends. Germline-derived CDR1 and CDR2 are SGHAT and FQNNGV. CDR3 loop: CASSSSLRGFEANVLTF. CDR3 coding DNA: TGTGCCAGCAGCTCTTCCCTCCGGGGGTTCGAGGCCAACGTCCTGACTTTC.

The genes are TRBV5-8 and TRBJ2-3; D unresolved. Germline V lookup: CDR1 SGHTS, CDR2 YDEGEE. V lost 7 bases to trimming and J lost 6 bases, with 24 bases between them. This CDR3 is 16 amino acids long. CDR3 amino acids: CASPSWFVLGMDTQYF. The CDR3 DNA reads as TGTGCCAGCCCAAGCTGGTTTGTACTTGGGATGGATACGCAGTATTTT.

This chain uses TRBV27 with TRBJ1-2; 12 positions agree with TRBD1. The CDR3 consists of 15 residues. Germline V CDR1 and CDR2: MNHEY, SMNVEV (reference sequence). With V trimmed by 6 bases and J by 5 bases, 7 bases remained unmatched. As DNA, the CDR3 is TGTGCCAGCAGAGTACCGGGACAGGGGGCGTATGGCTACACCTTC. This codes for CASRVPGQGAYGYTF.

The rearrangement links TRBV10-1 to TRBJ2-3; possibly TRBD1 for D (6 bases). This CDR3 is built from 13 residues. The germline V and J ends were trimmed by 4 bases and 5 bases, with 10 bases remaining between them. Germline V CDR1 and CDR2: WNHNN, SYGVQD (reference sequence). The CDR3: CASSVQGVDTQYF. CDR3 nucleotide sequence: TGCGCCAGCAGTGTACAGGGTGTAGATACGCAGTATTTT.

The sample holds one count of this clone. The chain links TRBV7-3 to TRBJ2-2, with a possible D match to TRBD1 (6 bases). Germline loops: CDR1 SGHTA, CDR2 FQGTGA. The CDR3 consists of 16 residues. Trimming left V 5 bases short and J 1 base short, with 14 bases between. The CDR3 here is CASSPQGVGNTGELFF. CDR3 coding DNA: TGTGCCAGCAGCCCACAGGGTGTAGGGAACACCGGGGAGCTGTTTTTT.

The V gene is TRBV5-1, the J gene TRBJ1-2; maybe TRBD1 (6 bases). This CDR3 spans 16 amino acids. Looked up from germline, CDR1 is SGHRS and CDR2 is YFSETQ. The V gene lost 4 bases and the J gene lost 8 bases, with 24 bases spanning the gap. Here the CDR3 DNA reads TGCGCCAGCAGCCGAGCCACGGGAGGGGGAGTGTGGGGCTACACCTTC. Protein product: CASSRATGGGVWGYTF.